These 29 T cell receptor beta chains originate from one sample sequenced in a study of T cells in localized non-small cell lung cancer. The table came from immunoSEQ multiplex PCR; TCRdb's copy has only in-frame clones and leaves some out. This sample carries fewer than 75,000 clones, approximately 84% of them seen once, and the ten largest clones take approximately 1.2%. The input for sequencing was peripheral blood, taken before any cancer treatment. The receptors stem from a female donor older than 55 with stage I lung adenocarcinoma.

The chain links TRBV6-1 to TRBJ2-7; D gene unclear. The germline V gene has CDR1 MNHNS and CDR2 SASEGT. This CDR3 contains 15 residues. Between the trimmed V and J ends, which lost 3 bases and 2 bases, there was a span of 14 bases. CDR3 DNA: TGTGCCAGCAGTGAGGTCCCTCGGAGAACCTACGAGCAGTACTTC. Amino acid sequence: CASSEVPRRTYEQYF.

The V and J genes are TRBV9 and TRBJ2-1; 8 positions agree with TRBD1. With V trimmed by 3 bases and J by 1 base, 3 bases remained unmatched. This CDR3 spans 15 amino acids. Germline lookup yields CDR1 SGDLS and CDR2 YYNGEE. The CDR3 bases are TGTGCCAGCAGCGCGGACAGGGAATCCTACAATGAGCAGTTCTTC. Its protein product is CASSADRESYNEQFF.

The chain carries TRBV5-1 and TRBJ2-7; TRBD1 or TRBD2 may be the D gene (5 bases each). The ends were cut back, 0 bases at V and 4 bases at J, with 11 bases in the middle. The CDR3 length is 14 residues. Germline-derived CDR1 and CDR2 are SGHRS and YFSETQ. The CDR3 here is CASSLVAGSYEQYF. Here the CDR3 DNA reads TGCGCCAGCAGCTTGGTTGCAGGGAGTTACGAGCAGTACTTC.

This clone has just a few counts. The chain has TRBV10-1 and TRBJ1-3; the match to TRBD1 covers 8 bases. The CDR3 loop spans 16 amino acids. Germline V lookup: CDR1 WNHNN, CDR2 SYGVQD (reference sequence). V shed 3 bases, J shed 0 bases, and the junction held 4 bases outside the gene matches. CDR3 nucleotide sequence: TGCGCCAGCAGTGACCGGGACAGGAACTCTGGAAACACCATATATTTT. As protein: CASSDRDRNSGNTIYF.

This CDR3 reads CASSGGPPTDTQYF. CDR3 sequence (DNA): TGTGCCAGCAGTGGGGGGCCTCCCACAGATACGCAGTATTTT. The chain carries TRBV6-5 and TRBJ2-3; the D call may be TRBD1 or TRBD2 (6 bases each). Germline-derived CDR1 and CDR2 are MNHEY and SVGAGI. The CDR3 spans 14 residues. Deletions cut 5 bases from V and 2 bases from J, with 11 bases between.

The rearrangement links TRBV2 to TRBJ1-2; 8 bases map to TRBD1. The CDR3 spans 14 residues. With 6 bases clipped from V and 8 bases from J, the junction kept 11 bases outside the gene matches. Germline V lookup: CDR1 SNHLY, CDR2 FYNNEI. The CDR3 sequence is CASSGATGEAGYTF. As DNA, the CDR3 is TGTGCCAGCAGCGGCGCGACAGGGGAGGCCGGCTACACCTTC.

About this clone itself: One end of the junction is discordant with germline, which a read error may explain. The rearrangement uses TRBV6-1 and TRBJ2-5; 10 bases are a match to TRBD2. The CDR3 is 13 residues long. Germline loops: CDR1 MNHNS, CDR2 SASEGT. This CDR3 is CASSEVPSGSRDF. The CDR3 nucleotides are TGTGCCAGCAGTGAAGTACCTAGCGGGAGTAGGGACTTC.

The rearrangement uses TRBV10-3 and TRBJ2-2; D is undetermined. The CDR3 has 14 amino acids. Germline V gene lookup returns CDR1 ENHRY and CDR2 SYGVKD. The V end lost 0 bases, the J end lost 6 bases, and 8 bases lay between the germline ends. CDR3 sequence: CAISESRGPGELFF. In DNA form, the CDR3 reads TGTGCCATCAGTGAGTCGCGTGGGCCCGGGGAGCTGTTTTTT.

The chain has TRBV5-4 and TRBJ2-3, with 7 bases matching TRBD2. Germline V gives CDR1 SGHNT, CDR2 YYREEE (reference sequence). The junction had 11 bases not matched to a gene; V was cut back by 4 bases and J by 0 bases. This CDR3 spans 17 amino acids. DNA of the CDR3: TGTGCCAGCAGCCCCGGTCGAGGTAGCGGGAGCACAGATACGCAGTATTTT. Translated: CASSPGRGSGSTDTQYF.

The V and J genes are TRBV28 and TRBJ1-5; D is perhaps TRBD1 (5 bases). The germline gives CDR1 MDHEN, CDR2 SYDVKM. V dropped 5 bases and J dropped 1 base, with 12 bases sitting between them. The CDR3 spans 15 residues. The DNA of the CDR3 is TGTGCCAGCAGTCCGCTCTGGGGGAGCAATCAGCCCCAGCATTTT. Translation: CASSPLWGSNQPQHF.

A few counts support this clone. V is TRBV7-9 and J is TRBJ2-1; 8 bases map to TRBD2. V was clipped by 5 bases and J by 6 bases; unmatched bases: 12. This CDR3 comprises 16 residues. CDR1 and CDR2 (germline): SEHNR, FQNEAQ (reference sequence). The CDR3 here is CASSPSVGGAVNEQFF. In nucleotides, the CDR3 is TGTGCCAGCAGCCCCTCGGTCGGGGGGGCAGTCAATGAGCAGTTCTTC. Full variable domain (missing parts from reference TRBV7-9 and TRBJ2-1): DTGVSQNPRHKITKRGQNVTFRCDPISEHNRLYWYRQTLGQGPEFLTYFQNEAQLEKSRLLSDRFSAERPKGSFSTLEIQRTEQGDSAMYLCASSPSVGGAVNEQFFGPGTRLTVL.

Notes on this clone: The same CDR3 is also encoded by other DNA sequences in this sample. V usage is TRBV5-5 and J usage is TRBJ1-1; 7 positions agree with TRBD1. Trimming took 4 bases from V and 1 from J; bases not matched to a gene: 4. Germline-derived CDR1 and CDR2 are SGHKS and YYEKEE (reference sequence). CDR3 length: 14 amino acids. The CDR3 nucleotides read TGTGCCAGCAGCCTCGGGACAGCGAACACTGAAGCTTTCTTT. Protein: CASSLGTANTEAFF.

This sequence joins TRBV28 and TRBJ1-5; 8 bases align to TRBD1. The CDR3 is made up of 15 amino acids. Germline CDR1 MDHEN, CDR2 SYDVKM. J was trimmed by 4 bases and V by 4 bases; bases with no gene match: 6. The CDR3 loop reads CASSYDRGENQPQHF. As DNA, the CDR3 is TGTGCCAGCAGTTACGACAGGGGCGAGAATCAGCCCCAGCATTTT.

V usage is TRBV18 and J usage is TRBJ1-1, with D unclear. The V and J ends lost 6 bases and 1 base respectively, with 9 bases between them. CDR1 and CDR2 (germline): KGHSH, LQKENI. The CDR3 sequence is 13 residues long. CDR3 residues: CASSLFWNTEAFF. The CDR3 bases are TGTGCCAGCTCGCTCTTCTGGAACACTGAAGCTTTCTTT.

Comments on this clone: Since no conserved phenylalanine or tryptophan closes the CDR3, a read error is the likely cause. It is unclear where the CDR3 begins or ends on the DNA, so no DNA is shown, and the CDR3 is as TCRdb lists it. The chain joins TRBV2 to TRBJ2-7; no DNA check was done on the table's D call, TRBD2. The germline gives CDR1 SNHLY, CDR2 FYNNEI. The CDR3 adds up to 8 amino acids, both ends counted. CDR3: CARFTSGC.

This chain links TRBV28 with TRBJ1-5, with D unclear. In germline, CDR1 is MDHEN, CDR2 SYDVKM. This CDR3 region has 14 residues. V was trimmed by 2 bases and J by 3 bases, leaving 8 bases between them. The CDR3 DNA is TGTGCCAGCAGTTTAGGCCAGATCAATCAGCCCCAGCATTTT. Translating it yields CASSLGQINQPQHF.

V is TRBV19 and J is TRBJ2-7; TRBD1 agrees at 9 bases. Losses at the gene ends were 6 bases for V and 5 bases for J; bases not matched to a gene: 17. CDR1 LNHDA and CDR2 SQIVND come from the germline V gene (reference sequence). CDR3 length equals 17 residues. The CDR3 DNA follows: TGTGCCAGTAGCCCAACTTTTCCGGGACAGGGAACCCACGAGCAGTACTTC. Translating it yields CASSPTFPGQGTHEQYF.

The V and J genes are TRBV5-8 and TRBJ1-1, with a tentative D call TRBD1 (5 bases). Deletions cut 7 bases from V and 7 bases from J, with 17 bases between. Germline loops: CDR1 SGHTS, CDR2 YDEGEE. The CDR3 is made up of 13 amino acids. The CDR3 DNA is TGTGCCAGCTTCTTCGGGGGGAGGGTTGAAGCTTTCTTT. As protein: CASFFGGRVEAFF.

The chain joins TRBV7-2 to TRBJ2-7, with 12 bases fitting TRBD2. This CDR3 region has 14 residues. After removal of 5 bases from V and 3 bases from J, the junction contained 2 bases not matched to a gene. Germline V gives CDR1 SGHTA, CDR2 FQGNSA. The CDR3: CASSRTSGVYEQYF. The CDR3 DNA is TGTGCCAGCAGCCGGACTAGCGGGGTCTACGAGCAGTACTTC.

This clone was observed a handful of times. Other DNA variants within this sample encode the same CDR3. The chain carries TRBV2 and TRBJ1-2, with D perhaps matching TRBD1 (6 bases). CDR3 length equals 13 residues. Trimming cost V 3 bases and J 5 bases, with 10 bases left between them. Germline CDR1 is SNHLY and CDR2 is FYNNEI. The CDR3 sequence is CASSEGQLYGYTF. The DNA of the CDR3 is TGTGCCAGCAGTGAGGGACAACTGTATGGCTACACCTTC.

V usage is TRBV28 and J usage is TRBJ2-7; perhaps D is TRBD1 or TRBD2 (5 bases each). Trimming stripped 6 bases from V and 10 bases from J, with 16 bases between. This CDR3 is 12 amino acids long. CDR1 is MDHEN, CDR2 SYDVKM, per germline. The CDR3 loop reads CASRSPGDVQYF. DNA for the CDR3: TGTGCCAGCAGGTCACCCGGGGACGTACAGTACTTC. The full variable domain, completed using reference TRBV28 and TRBJ2-7, is DVKVTQSSRYLVKRTGEKVFLECVQDMDHENMFWYRQDPGLGLRLIYFSYDVKMKEKGDIPEGYSVSREKKERFSLILESASTNQTSMYLCASRSPGDVQYFGPGTRLTVT.

This clone has a single count. The rearrangement joins TRBV13 to TRBJ2-3; 8 bases agree with TRBD1. Germline trimming cut 1 base from V and 4 bases from J; bases unmatched to any gene: 4. This CDR3 is built from 15 residues. CDR1 is PRHDT, CDR2 FYEKMQ, per germline (reference sequence). CDR3 nucleotides: TGTGCCAGCAGCTTAGAAGACAGGGGACCAGATACGCAGTATTTT. It codes for CASSLEDRGPDTQYF.

As to this clone: A read error is likely, as this CDR3 ends without the conserved phenylalanine or tryptophan. The gene calls are TRBV6-5 and TRBJ2-7; D possibly corresponds to TRBD1 (6 bases). The V gene lost 6 bases and the J gene lost 0 bases, with 15 bases spanning the gap. This CDR3 is built from 15 residues. In germline, CDR1 is MNHEY, CDR2 SVGAGI. For the CDR3, the DNA is TGTGCCAGCAGCCTAACCAGGGGCTTCTCCTACGAGCAGTACCTC. Protein: CASSLTRGFSYEQYL.

The chain has TRBV2 and TRBJ1-3; TRBD1 matches 7 bases. Germline V lookup: CDR1 SNHLY, CDR2 FYNNEI. The junction had 8 bases not matched to a gene; V was cut back by 11 bases and J by 4 bases. CDR3 length equals 13 residues. The CDR3 region is CAGHRGLGNTIYF. For the CDR3, the DNA is TGTGCCGGTCACAGGGGTCTCGGAAACACCATATATTTT.

This chain uses TRBV2 with TRBJ1-2, with 11 nucleotides matching TRBD1. With V trimmed by 3 bases and J by 7 bases, 4 bases remained unmatched. This CDR3 is built from 14 residues. Germline loops: CDR1 SNHLY, CDR2 FYNNEI. The DNA of the CDR3 is TGTGCCAGCAGTGAGGGACAGGGGGTTCGTGGCTACACCTTC. Translation gives CASSEGQGVRGYTF. Full variable domain (outside the CDR3, taken from reference TRBV2 and TRBJ1-2): EPEVTQTPSHQVTQMGQEVILRCVPISNHLYFYWYRQILGQKVEFLVSFYNNEISEKSEIFDDQFSVERPDGSNFTLKIRSTKLEDSAMYFCASSEGQGVRGYTFGSGTRLTVV.

V is TRBV7-2 and J is TRBJ2-3; maybe TRBD1 (7 bases). The CDR3 extends over 14 amino acids. V was cut by 7 bases and J by 2 bases, with 13 bases left in between. The germline V gene encodes CDR1 SGHTA and CDR2 FQGNSA. CDR3 sequence: CASNFRGDTDTQYF. The CDR3 DNA is TGTGCCAGCAACTTCAGGGGGGACACAGATACGCAGTATTTT.

The chain combines TRBV28 with TRBJ1-2; D not certain. This CDR3 contains 11 residues. V lost 11 bases and J 8 bases, leaving 15 bases between the germline ends. Germline V gene data show CDR1 as MDHEN and CDR2 as SYDVKM. This chain's CDR3 is CAASQADGYTF. CDR3 coding DNA: TGTGCCGCCAGCCAGGCTGACGGCTACACCTTC.

A few counts support this clone. This rearrangement joins TRBV11-2 to TRBJ2-3, with 7 bases lining up with TRBD2. Germline V gives CDR1 SGHAT, CDR2 FQNNGV. V shed 5 bases, J shed 0 bases, and the junction held 5 bases outside the gene matches. The CDR3 length is 15 residues. Here the CDR3 reads CASSLLAESTDTQYF. The CDR3, as DNA: TGTGCCAGCAGCCTTCTAGCGGAGAGCACAGATACGCAGTATTTT.

The chain uses TRBV28 and TRBJ2-2; D unresolved. Germline values: CDR1 MDHEN, CDR2 SYDVKM. This CDR3 comprises 13 residues. Trimming left V 7 bases short and J 4 bases short, with 10 bases between. The CDR3 nucleotides are TGTGCCAGCACCCCCGCCTTCACCGGGGAGCTGTTTTTT. Translated: CASTPAFTGELFF.